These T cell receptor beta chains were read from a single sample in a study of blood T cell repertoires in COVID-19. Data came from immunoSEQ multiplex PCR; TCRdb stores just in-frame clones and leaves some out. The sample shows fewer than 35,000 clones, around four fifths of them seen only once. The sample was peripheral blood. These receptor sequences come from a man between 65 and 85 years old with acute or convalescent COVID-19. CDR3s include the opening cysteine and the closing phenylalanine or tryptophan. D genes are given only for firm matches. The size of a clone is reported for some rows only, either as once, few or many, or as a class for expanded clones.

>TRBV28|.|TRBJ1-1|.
TGTGCCAGCAGTTTACCCCACCGGACTGAAGCTTTCTTT
CASSLPHRTEAFF
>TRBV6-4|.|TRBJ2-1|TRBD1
TGTGCCACCGGGACAGCGGATGAGCAGTTCTTC
CATGTADEQFF
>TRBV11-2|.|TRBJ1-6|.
TGTGCCAGCAGCTTAGGGACAGACCCCTATAATTCACCCCTCCACTTT
CASSLGTDPYNSPLHF
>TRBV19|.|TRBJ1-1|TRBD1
TGTGCCAGTAGTATCGGCGTCAGGGGGCTGGCTTTCTTT
CASSIGVRGLAFF
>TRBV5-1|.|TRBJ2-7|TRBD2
TGCGCCAGCAGCTTTCAGGGAGGGGTGCCTGACGAGCAGTACTTC
CASSFQGGVPDEQYF
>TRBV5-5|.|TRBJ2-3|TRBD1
TGTGCCAGCAGCTCGACCGGGACAGGAAGCACAGATACGCAGTATTTT
CASSSTGTGSTDTQYF
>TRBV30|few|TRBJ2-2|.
TGTGCCTGGACCCTGCGCAGGGGGGTGGGGGAGCTGTTTTTT
CAWTLRRGVGELFF
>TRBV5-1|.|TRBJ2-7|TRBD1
TGCGCCAGCAGCTCCGGGACAGGGGGCCACGAGCAGTACTTC
CASSSGTGGHEQYF
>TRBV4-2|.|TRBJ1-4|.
TGTGCCAGCAGCGTTCCTCTTGCAACTAATGAAAAACTGTTTTTT
CASSVPLATNEKLFF
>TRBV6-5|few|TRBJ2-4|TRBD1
TGTGCCAGCAGTTACTCAAAAGGGAACAGGGGGCCGGAGTACTTC
CASSYSKGNRGPEYF
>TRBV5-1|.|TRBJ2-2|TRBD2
TGCGCCAGCAGCTTACGCGTCGCGGGAGACACCGGGGAGCTGTTTTTT
CASSLRVAGDTGELFF
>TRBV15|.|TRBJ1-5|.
TGTGCCACCAGCAGAGTCCGGGGAGCGGCCCAGCATTTT
CATSRVRGAAQHF
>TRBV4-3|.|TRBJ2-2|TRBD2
TGCGCCAGCAGCCAGTTAGCGGGAGGGGGCACCGGGGAGCTGTTTTTT
CASSQLAGGGTGELFF
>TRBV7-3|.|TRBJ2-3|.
TGTGCCAGCAGCTTAACAAGGGGTGACGACAGGTATTTT
CASSLTRGDDRYF
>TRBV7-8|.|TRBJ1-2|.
TGTGCCAGCAGCTTAGAAGGGGATTACTATGGCTACACCTTC
CASSLEGDYYGYTF
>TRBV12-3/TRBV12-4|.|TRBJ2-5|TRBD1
TGTGCCAGCAGGGTGGGACAGCAAGAGACCCAGTACTTC
CASRVGQQETQYF
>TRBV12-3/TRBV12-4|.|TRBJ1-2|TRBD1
TGTGCCAGCAGCTCCGACAGGGTTGGAGGCTACACCTTC
CASSSDRVGGYTF
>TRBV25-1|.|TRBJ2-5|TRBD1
TGTGCCAGCAGAGGACAGGGTGAAGAGACCCAGTACTTC
CASRGQGEETQYF